These 17 T cell receptor beta chains share one sample of origin, sequenced in a study of lymphopenia after photon versus proton radiotherapy. Assay used: immunoSEQ multiplex PCR; TCRdb lists only in-frame clones, some missing. The sample contains roughly 4,000 clones, roughly two thirds of which appear only once. The starting material was peripheral blood, obtained from a patient treated with proton-based radiotherapy. Source of these receptors: a man older than 75 with esophageal cancer.

The chain uses TRBV5-6 and TRBJ1-4; D gene ambiguous. Between the trimmed V and J ends, which lost 0 bases and 4 bases, there was a span of 10 bases. Germline lookup yields CDR1 SGHDT and CDR2 YYEEEE. The CDR3 totals 15 residues. CDR3 in amino acids: CASSLGEGYNEKLFF. The CDR3 DNA reads as TGTGCCAGCAGCTTGGGCGAAGGATATAATGAAAAACTGTTTTTT.

J is TRBJ2-3 and V is TRBV4-3, with 9 bases that match TRBD2. The CDR3 runs 15 residues. The germline V gene has CDR1 LGHNA and CDR2 YSLEER. With 0 bases clipped from V and 9 bases from J, the junction kept 7 bases outside the gene matches. The CDR3 loop reads CASSQEGGGARTQYF. CDR3 coding DNA: TGCGCCAGCAGCCAAGAAGGCGGGGGGGCCCGGACGCAGTATTTT.

The V call is TRBV5-4, the J call TRBJ2-5, with D tentatively TRBD2 (5 bases). The J call could be wrong; TRBJ2-7 is a better fit for the DNA end. There are 15 residues in the CDR3. Germline CDR1 reads SGHNT; CDR2 reads YYREEE (reference sequence). DNA of the CDR3: TGTGCCAGCAGCTTGGGAAGCGGAAGCTCCTACGAGCAGTACTTC. Its protein product is CASSLGSGSSYEQYF.

J is TRBJ2-7 and V is TRBV28; D is perhaps TRBD1 (5 bases). The CDR3 length is 13 residues. In germline, CDR1 is MDHEN, CDR2 SYDVKM. Trimming removed 2 bases at V and 4 bases at J, with 9 bases between. The CDR3 bases are TGTGCCAGCAGTTTACCAACAGGATACGAGCAGTACTTC. This sequence encodes CASSLPTGYEQYF. Full variable domain (outside the CDR3, taken from reference TRBV28 and TRBJ2-7): DVKVTQSSRYLVKRTGEKVFLECVQDMDHENMFWYRQDPGLGLRLIYFSYDVKMKEKGDIPEGYSVSREKKERFSLILESASTNQTSMYLCASSLPTGYEQYFGPGTRLTVT.

The chain employs TRBV4-3 and TRBJ1-6; 7 bases are shared with TRBD1. This CDR3 has 16 amino acids. Germline lookup yields CDR1 LGHNA and CDR2 YSLEER. Trimming cost V 3 bases and J 9 bases; bases outside gene matches: 11. CDR3 nucleotides: TGCGCCAGCAGCCATAGTACCGGGACAGCAGGTTCACCCCTCCACTTT. This sequence encodes CASSHSTGTAGSPLHF.

The chain is built from TRBV12-5 and TRBJ1-1; D perhaps matches TRBD1 (5 bases). This CDR3 comprises 14 residues. V was shortened by 6 bases and J by 3 bases, with 14 bases between the two germline ends. Germline-derived CDR1 and CDR2 are LGHNT and FRNRAP. CDR3 amino acids: CASGQGPRDTEAFF. CDR3 coding DNA: TGTGCTAGTGGCCAGGGACCTCGGGACACTGAAGCTTTCTTT.

CDR3: CSVSNSPNSPLHF. The CDR3 DNA reads as TGCAGCGTTTCGAACAGTCCGAATTCACCCCTCCACTTT. The V and J genes are TRBV29-1 and TRBJ1-6; D gene ambiguous. Trimming shortened V by 5 bases and J by 7 bases, and 12 bases separated the two germline ends. CDR1 is SQVTM and CDR2 is ANQGSEA in the germline V gene. The CDR3 runs to 13 residues.

The J gene is TRBJ1-2, the V gene TRBV7-2; D gene unclear. V was shortened by 4 bases and J by 7 bases, with 13 bases between the two germline ends. CDR3 length equals 13 residues. Germline loops: CDR1 SGHTA, CDR2 FQGNSA. The CDR3 reads CASSSGYRGGYTF. CDR3 nucleotides: TGTGCCAGCAGCTCCGGGTACCGCGGTGGCTACACCTTC.

This clone showed up just a few times. V is TRBV6-5 and J is TRBJ2-5; 7 positions match TRBD1. In germline, CDR1 is MNHEY, CDR2 SVGAGI. The CDR3 is 15 amino acids. The trim removed 6 bases at V and 4 bases at J, leaving 11 bases unmatched. Here the CDR3 reads CASRPNRDSLETQYF. The CDR3 coding sequence is TGTGCCAGCAGGCCAAACCGGGACAGTTTAGAGACCCAGTACTTC.

The genes are TRBV9 and TRBJ2-1, with 8 nucleotides matching TRBD1. Germline lookup yields CDR1 SGDLS and CDR2 YYNGEE. This CDR3 is 15 amino acids long. Trimming removed 4 bases from V and 5 bases from J; junction bases left unmatched: 8. This chain's CDR3 is CASSPRTGINNEQFF. The CDR3 DNA sequence: TGTGCCAGCAGCCCTCGGACAGGGATCAACAATGAGCAGTTCTTC.

The chain couples TRBV7-3 to TRBJ2-6; 8 bases map to TRBD1. Germline trimming cut 9 bases from V and 0 bases from J; bases unmatched to any gene: 4. Per the germline V gene, CDR1 is SGHTA and CDR2 is FQGTGA. The CDR3 extends over 15 amino acids. The CDR3 sequence: CASGQGPSGANVLTF. Written as DNA, the CDR3 is TGTGCCAGTGGACAGGGACCCTCTGGGGCCAACGTCCTGACTTTC. Filled out from reference TRBV7-3 and TRBJ2-6, the complete variable domain reads GAGVSQTPSNKVTEKGKYVELRCDPISGHTALYWYRQSLGQGPEFLIYFQGTGAADDSGLPNDRFFAVRPEGSVSTLKIQRTERGDSAVYLCASGQGPSGANVLTFGAGSRLTVL.

CDR3 sequence (DNA): TGCGCCAGCAGCCAAACCCGCTCCTACGAGCAGTACTTC. It translates to CASSQTRSYEQYF. The chain employs TRBV4-1 and TRBJ2-7, with D hard to call. V was pared by 2 bases and J by 0 bases, with 5 bases between. This CDR3 is built from 13 residues. The germline V gene has CDR1 MGHRA and CDR2 YSYEKL.

The chain has TRBV23-1 and TRBJ1-1; unclear D gene. TRBV23-1 is sorted into the ORF group, with uncertain function. V was trimmed by 0 bases and J by 5 bases, leaving 25 bases between them. This CDR3 is 19 amino acids long. This CDR3 reads CASSQSSRAQRAPSTEAFF. The CDR3 DNA reads TGCGCCAGCAGTCAATCGAGCAGAGCACAGCGGGCCCCGAGTACTGAAGCTTTCTTT.

The sample holds a few counts of this clone. The gene calls are TRBV5-5 and TRBJ2-3; 8 nucleotides align to TRBD2. Trimming removed 0 bases from V and 2 bases from J; junction bases left unmatched: 8. Germline CDR1 SGHKS, CDR2 YYEKEE (reference sequence). The length of the CDR3 is 17 residues. CDR3 in amino acids: CASSLDGLGLATDTQYF. As DNA, the CDR3 is TGTGCCAGCAGCTTGGACGGGCTTGGACTAGCCACAGATACGCAGTATTTT.

The gene calls are TRBV4-2 and TRBJ2-7; TRBD2 matches 13 bases. Trimming removed 4 bases from V and 2 bases from J; junction bases left unmatched: 5. Germline-derived CDR1 and CDR2 are LGHNA and YNFKEQ. The CDR3 is 16 amino acids. The CDR3 DNA reads TGTGCCAGCAGCCCCGGGACTAGCGGGGTAACCTACGAGCAGTACTTC. It is translated as CASSPGTSGVTYEQYF.

The chain carries TRBV5-1 and TRBJ2-2, with TRBD2 identical over 10 bases. The CDR3 spans 15 residues. Germline lookup yields CDR1 SGHRS and CDR2 YFSETQ. Unmatched junction bases numbered 5, after V lost 6 bases and J lost 3 bases. The CDR3 here is CASISLAGDTGELFF. DNA for the CDR3: TGCGCCAGCATCAGCCTAGCGGGGGACACCGGGGAGCTGTTTTTT.

This chain uses TRBV29-1 with TRBJ1-2; D call uncertain. V dropped 7 bases and J dropped 8 bases, with 20 bases sitting between them. The germline CDR1 and CDR2 sequences are SQVTM and ANQGSEA. This CDR3 contains 13 residues. CDR3 sequence (DNA): TGCAGCGCGGAAAATCCGAAAACCATGGGCTACACCTTC. The encoded protein is CSAENPKTMGYTF.